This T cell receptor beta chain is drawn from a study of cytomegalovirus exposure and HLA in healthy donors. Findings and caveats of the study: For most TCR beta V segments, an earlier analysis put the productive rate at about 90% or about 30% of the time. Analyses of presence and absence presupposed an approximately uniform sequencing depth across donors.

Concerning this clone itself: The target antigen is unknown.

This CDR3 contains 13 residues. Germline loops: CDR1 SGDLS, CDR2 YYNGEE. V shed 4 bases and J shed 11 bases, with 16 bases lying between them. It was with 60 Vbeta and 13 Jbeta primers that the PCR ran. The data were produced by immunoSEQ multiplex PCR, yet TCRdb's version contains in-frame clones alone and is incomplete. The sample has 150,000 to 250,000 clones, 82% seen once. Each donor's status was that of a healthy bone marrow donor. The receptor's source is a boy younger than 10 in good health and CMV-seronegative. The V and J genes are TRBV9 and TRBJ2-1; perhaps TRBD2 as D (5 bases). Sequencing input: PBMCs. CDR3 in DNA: TGTGCCAGCAGCCCCGGAGGACGGGATCAGCAGTTCTTC. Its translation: CASSPGGRDQQFF. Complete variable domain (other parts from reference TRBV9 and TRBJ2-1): DSGVTQTPKHLITATGQRVTLRCSPRSGDLSVYWYQQSLDQGLQFLIQYYNGEERAKGNILERFSAQQFPDLHSELNLSSLELGDSALYFCASSPGGRDQQFFGPGTRLTVL.